These 16 T cell receptor beta chains were sequenced from one sample in a study of blood T cell repertoires in COVID-19. Profiling relied on immunoSEQ multiplex PCR, and the TCRdb table lists in-frame clones only, not all of them. This sample has hundreds of thousands of clones; approximately 80% occur once, and the top ten carry about 9%. The sequencing input was peripheral blood. The receptors derive from a man aged 80 or over with acute or convalescent COVID-19.

This chain connects TRBV4-2 to TRBJ1-4; 11 nucleotides agree with TRBD1. The CDR3 sequence is 15 residues long. Trimming took 3 bases from V and 8 from J; bases not matched to a gene: 5. CDR1 is LGHNA, CDR2 YNFKEQ, per germline. The CDR3 nucleotides are TGTGCCAGCAGCCAGGCCGGGACAGGGGGGGAAAAACTGTTTTTT. Translating it yields CASSQAGTGGEKLFF.

The rearrangement links TRBV7-2 to TRBJ2-3, with TRBD2 identical over 7 bases. After removal of 5 bases from V and 0 bases from J, the junction contained 8 bases not matched to a gene. Per the germline V gene, CDR1 is SGHTA and CDR2 is FQGNSA. The CDR3 is 16 residues long. In DNA form, the CDR3 reads TGTGCCAGCAGCGCCGCTAGCGGAACTAGCACAGATACGCAGTATTTT. Its protein is CASSAASGTSTDTQYF.

The chain links TRBV27 to TRBJ1-6, with D unclear. Looked up from germline, CDR1 is MNHEY and CDR2 is SMNVEV (reference sequence). Deletions cut 3 bases from V and 0 bases from J, with 9 bases between. The CDR3 totals 16 residues. In nucleotides, the CDR3 is TGTGCCAGCAGTTTCCGCCTAAGCTCCTATAATTCACCCCTCCACTTT. Translation gives CASSFRLSSYNSPLHF.

The chain is built from TRBV3-1 (or the pseudogene TRBV3-2) and TRBJ2-1, with D unresolved. The CDR3 has 14 residues. Looked up from germline, CDR1 is LGHDT and CDR2 is YNNKEL (reference sequence). V dropped 1 base and J dropped 6 bases, with 10 bases sitting between them. The CDR3 bases are TGTGCCAGCAGCCAAGTGTCATCCGGCAATGAGCAGTTCTTC. It is translated as CASSQVSSGNEQFF.

The genes are TRBV3-1 (or the pseudogene TRBV3-2) and TRBJ2-2; 7 bases agree with TRBD1. The J segment lost 5 bases and the V segment lost 6 bases, leaving 9 bases of the junction unmatched. CDR3 length: 15 amino acids. Germline CDR1 and CDR2: LGHDT and YNNKEL (reference sequence). For the CDR3, the DNA is TGTGCCAGCAGAGAAGGGGGCGCCGGTACCGGGGAGCTGTTTTTT. Amino acid sequence: CASREGGAGTGELFF.

The chain recombines TRBV18 with TRBJ1-5; TRBD1 matches 11 bases. CDR3 length: 19 residues. V shed 1 base, J shed 1 base, and the junction held 9 bases outside the gene matches. Germline V lookup: CDR1 KGHSH, CDR2 LQKENI. DNA for the CDR3: TGTGCCAGCTCACCACAGAGGGGGACAGGGGGTGTGAGCAATCAGCCCCAGCATTTT. This encodes CASSPQRGTGGVSNQPQHF.

Here the CDR3 reads CASSSGTPTGELFF. DNA for the CDR3: TGTGCCAGCAGCTCCGGGACTCCCACCGGGGAGCTGTTTTTT. The rearrangement uses TRBV7-9 and TRBJ2-2; D may be TRBD2 (6 bases). CDR1 and CDR2 from the germline V gene are SEHNR and FQNEAQ (reference sequence). V was cut by 4 bases and J by 4 bases, with 10 bases left in between. CDR3 length equals 14 residues.

The genes are TRBV10-3 and TRBJ2-3; 9 bases fit TRBD2. The CDR3 has 15 residues. Germline CDR1 ENHRY, CDR2 SYGVKD. Trimming took 5 bases from V and 2 from J; bases not matched to a gene: 5. The CDR3: CAISSGRTITDTQYF. The DNA for the CDR3 is TGTGCCATCAGTAGCGGGAGGACTATCACAGATACGCAGTATTTT.

V gene TRBV25-1 combines with J gene TRBJ2-7; D is undetermined. The CDR3 runs 13 residues. The germline V gene encodes CDR1 MGHDK and CDR2 SYGVNS. Trimming removed 6 bases at V and 0 bases at J, with 9 bases between. This CDR3 is CASRTSDSYEQYF. The CDR3 coding sequence is TGTGCCAGCAGGACGAGCGACTCCTACGAGCAGTACTTC.

The DNA of the CDR3 is TGTGCCAGCAGTTGGGGGACTAGCGGGATCTACGAGCAGTACTTC. Its protein is CASSWGTSGIYEQYF. The chain carries TRBV6-5 and TRBJ2-7; 13 bases match TRBD2. Per the germline V gene, CDR1 is MNHEY and CDR2 is SVGAGI. The CDR3 covers 15 residues. The V segment lost 4 bases and the J segment 3 bases; nucleotides outside the gene matches: 3.

A few counts support this clone. V usage is TRBV3-1 (or the pseudogene TRBV3-2) and J usage is TRBJ2-7; tentatively, D is TRBD2 (6 bases). Germline assignment: CDR1 LGHDT and CDR2 YNNKEL (reference sequence). CDR3 length equals 15 residues. Trimming pared 4 bases from V and 3 bases from J, leaving 16 bases between. CDR3 DNA sequence: TGTGCCAGCAGCCCAGCTCGACTAGAGGTCTACGAGCAGTACTTC. It specifies CASSPARLEVYEQYF.

The rearrangement links TRBV2 to TRBJ1-5; D ambiguous. Per the germline V gene, CDR1 is SNHLY and CDR2 is FYNNEI. The CDR3 extends over 14 amino acids. Trimming removed 6 bases from V and 1 base from J, with 10 bases in between. CDR3 in amino acids: CASSSRVSNQPQHF. Written as DNA, the CDR3 is TGTGCCAGCAGCTCGAGGGTGAGCAATCAGCCCCAGCATTTT.

The V and J genes are TRBV7-9 and TRBJ1-1, with 8 positions matching TRBD1. The CDR3 extends over 15 amino acids. Germline CDR1 is SEHNR and CDR2 is FQNEAQ (reference sequence). With V trimmed by 1 base and J by 5 bases, 6 bases remained unmatched. CDR3 sequence (DNA): TGTGCCAGCAGCTTAGTGCAGGGGGCGCGAACTGAAGCTTTCTTT. Translated: CASSLVQGARTEAFF.

The rearrangement joins TRBV19 to TRBJ2-6, with 9 positions matching TRBD1. The CDR3 loop spans 19 amino acids. V was pared by 0 bases and J by 1 base, with 7 bases of the junction left unmatched. Per the germline V gene, CDR1 is LNHDA and CDR2 is SQIVND (reference sequence). The CDR3 nucleotides read TGTGCCAGTAGTATAGAGTCTCCGGGACAGGGATCTGGGGCCAACGTCCTGACTTTC. This translates into CASSIESPGQGSGANVLTF.

This rearrangement joins TRBV7-9 to TRBJ1-2; D is possibly TRBD1 (5 bases). The CDR3 contains 14 residues. Per germline, CDR1 SEHNR and CDR2 FQNEAQ (reference sequence). V was cut by 7 bases and J by 6 bases, with 18 bases left in between. CDR3 amino acids: CASTLSRGAHGYTF. DNA for the CDR3: TGTGCCAGCACCCTGAGTAGGGGCGCCCATGGCTACACCTTC.

This chain uses TRBV27 with TRBJ2-7; 9 bases match TRBD1. In germline, CDR1 is MNHEY, CDR2 SMNVEV (reference sequence). The CDR3 has 16 residues. Trimming cost V 2 bases and J 1 base; bases outside gene matches: 6. The CDR3 spells CASSLIYGQGSYEQYF. CDR3 sequence (DNA): TGTGCCAGCAGTTTAATATACGGACAGGGGTCCTACGAGCAGTACTTC.